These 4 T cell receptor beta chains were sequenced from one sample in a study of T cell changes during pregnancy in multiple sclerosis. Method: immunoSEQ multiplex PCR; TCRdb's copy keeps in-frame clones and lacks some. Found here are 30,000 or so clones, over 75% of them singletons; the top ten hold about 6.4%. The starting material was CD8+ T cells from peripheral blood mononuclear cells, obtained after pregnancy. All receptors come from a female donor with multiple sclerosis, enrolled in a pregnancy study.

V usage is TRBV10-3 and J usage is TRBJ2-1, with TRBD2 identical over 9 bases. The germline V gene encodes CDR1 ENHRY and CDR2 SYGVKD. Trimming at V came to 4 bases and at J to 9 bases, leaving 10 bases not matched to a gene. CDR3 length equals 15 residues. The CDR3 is CAISGVAGGPGEQFF. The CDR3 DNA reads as TGTGCCATCAGTGGGGTCGCGGGAGGGCCTGGTGAGCAGTTCTTC.

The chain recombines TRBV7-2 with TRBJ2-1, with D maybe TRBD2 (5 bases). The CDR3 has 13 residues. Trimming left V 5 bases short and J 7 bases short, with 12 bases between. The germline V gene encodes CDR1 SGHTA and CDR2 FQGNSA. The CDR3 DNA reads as TGTGCCAGCAGCCTCCCCCCGGGGAATGAGCAGTTCTTC. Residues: CASSLPPGNEQFF.

The DNA for the CDR3 is TGTGCCAGCAGCCCCCGGGACAGGGATTTTATTGAAGCTTTCTTT. It encodes CASSPRDRDFIEAFF. This chain connects TRBV13 to TRBJ1-1; 9 nucleotides match TRBD1. Trimming took 5 bases from V and 7 from J; bases not matched to a gene: 11. The CDR3 is 15 residues long. Per the germline V gene, CDR1 is PRHDT and CDR2 is FYEKMQ (reference sequence).

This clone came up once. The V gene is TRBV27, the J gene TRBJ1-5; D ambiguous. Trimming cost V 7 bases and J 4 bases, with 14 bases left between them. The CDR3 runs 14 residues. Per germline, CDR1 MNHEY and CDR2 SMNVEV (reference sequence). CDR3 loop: CASKRAEENQPQHF. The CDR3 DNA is TGTGCCAGCAAGAGAGCCGAGGAGAATCAGCCCCAGCATTTT.